These T cell receptor beta chains were read from a single sample in a study of blood T cell repertoires in COVID-19. TCRdb's copy holds only in-frame clones and misses some; the assay was immunoSEQ multiplex PCR. Among approximately 60,000 clones listed, 65% to 85% were seen once. The sequenced material came from peripheral blood. These receptors originate from a human donor in a cohort sampled during active COVID-19. Each CDR3 is given with its conserved first and last residue. D genes are given only for firm matches. Size is stated for part of the rows, as once, few or many counts, or as a class when the clone is expanded.

DNA: TGTGCCAGCAGTGTACGGGAGCTGGGAAGCTCTGGAAACACCATATATTTT
CDR3: CASSVRELGSSGNTIYF
V: TRBV6-1
J: TRBJ1-3
D: .
size: .

DNA: TGTGCCAGCAGTGAAGGGACAGGGAGAGAGACCCAGTACTTC
CDR3: CASSEGTGRETQYF
V: TRBV6-1
J: TRBJ2-5
D: TRBD1
size: .

DNA: TGTGCCAGCAGCCATGGCTCCAGGGGCTCTAGCTCCTACGAGCAGTACTTC
CDR3: CASSHGSRGSSSYEQYF
V: TRBV4-2
J: TRBJ2-7
D: .
size: .

DNA: TGTGCCAGCAGCGGGTCGGCAGGGTCTGGGGCCAACGTCCTGACTTTC
CDR3: CASSGSAGSGANVLTF
V: TRBV9
J: TRBJ2-6
D: .
size: .

DNA: TGTGCCTGGAGCACAGGGTCAGATCGTCAGCCCCAGCATTTT
CDR3: CAWSTGSDRQPQHF
V: TRBV30
J: TRBJ1-5
D: .
size: .

DNA: TGTGCCAGCATGGGTAGCGGGATTAGCTCCTACGAGCAGTACTTC
CDR3: CASMGSGISSYEQYF
V: TRBV6-5
J: TRBJ2-7
D: TRBD2
size: .

DNA: TGTGCCAGCAGCTCAGAATACGACAGCTATGGCTACACCTTC
CDR3: CASSSEYDSYGYTF
V: TRBV7-9
J: TRBJ1-2
D: .
size: .

DNA: TGTGCCAGCAGGTTAGCGGGAGGGCGGGCCTACGAGCAGTACTTC
CDR3: CASRLAGGRAYEQYF
V: TRBV11-2
J: TRBJ2-7
D: TRBD2
size: once

DNA: TGTGCCAGCAATTTCAGGGGCGAAGCTTTCTTT
CDR3: CASNFRGEAFF
V: TRBV28
J: TRBJ1-1
D: .
size: .

DNA: TGTGCCAGCAGCCCTCGACAGGGTGGCACTGAAGCTTTCTTT
CDR3: CASSPRQGGTEAFF
V: TRBV7-6
J: TRBJ1-1
D: TRBD1
size: .

DNA: TGCGCCAGCAGCCAATCCCGGCTAGCGGGCACAGATACGCAGTATTTT
CDR3: CASSQSRLAGTDTQYF
V: TRBV4-1
J: TRBJ2-3
D: TRBD2
size: .

DNA: TGTGCCAGCAGCTTACTAGCGGGAGTGGGGAATGAGCAGTTCTTC
CDR3: CASSLLAGVGNEQFF
V: TRBV7-8
J: TRBJ2-1
D: TRBD2
size: once

DNA: TGTGCCAGCAGTTTCATTCATTCGGACAGAATCTCTGGAAACACCATATATTTT
CDR3: CASSFIHSDRISGNTIYF
V: TRBV27
J: TRBJ1-3
D: .
size: .

DNA: TGTGCCAGCAATCCAGGAGGGAGCGATAATTCACCCCTCCACTTT
CDR3: CASNPGGSDNSPLHF
V: TRBV3-1/TRBV3-2
J: TRBJ1-6
D: .
size: .

DNA: TGTGCCAGCAGAACGGGTCCGGGACAGGGGAGCAATGAGCAGTTCTTC
CDR3: CASRTGPGQGSNEQFF
V: TRBV2
J: TRBJ2-1
D: TRBD1
size: .

DNA: TGTGCCAGCAGCGCCACGGGGGGTAATGGCTACACCTTC
CDR3: CASSATGGNGYTF
V: TRBV9
J: TRBJ1-2
D: .
size: .

DNA: TGTGCCAGCAGCTATAGACAGGGAGTCAATTCACCCCTCCACTTT
CDR3: CASSYRQGVNSPLHF
V: TRBV5-5
J: TRBJ1-6
D: TRBD1
size: once

DNA: TGTGCCAGCAGCTGGCAGGGTAGCAATCAGCCCCAGCATTTT
CDR3: CASSWQGSNQPQHF
V: TRBV27
J: TRBJ1-5
D: .
size: .

DNA: TGTGCCAGTAGTATAGTTGGAAGCCTAGGGGCCCAGCATTTT
CDR3: CASSIVGSLGAQHF
V: TRBV19
J: TRBJ1-5
D: .
size: .

DNA: TGCGCCAGCAGCCGCGAGGGAGCGGGGATCTACAATGAGCAGTTCTTC
CDR3: CASSREGAGIYNEQFF
V: TRBV5-1
J: TRBJ2-1
D: TRBD2
size: .

DNA: TGCGCCAGCAGCCAAGGTTTACGTCAGGCCCGCACCGGGGAGCTGTTTTTT
CDR3: CASSQGLRQARTGELFF
V: TRBV4-1
J: TRBJ2-2
D: .
size: few

DNA: TGCGCCAGCAGCTTTGGCGGGGGAGATACGCAGTATTTT
CDR3: CASSFGGGDTQYF
V: TRBV5-1
J: TRBJ2-3
D: TRBD2
size: .

DNA: TGTGCCAGCAGCTTCGGGGGGGCGAATGAGCAGTTCTTC
CDR3: CASSFGGANEQFF
V: TRBV5-8
J: TRBJ2-1
D: TRBD2
size: .

DNA: TGTGCCAGTAGTATGAGCAGGGGCACGCAGTATTTT
CDR3: CASSMSRGTQYF
V: TRBV19
J: TRBJ2-3
D: .
size: .

DNA: TGTGCCAGCAGCTTAGAATGGAGTAGCAATCAGCCCCAGCATTTT
CDR3: CASSLEWSSNQPQHF
V: TRBV7-2
J: TRBJ1-5
D: .
size: .

DNA: TGTGCCAGCAGCTTTCGGGGCGGGGGCCCTTCTACTCCCTACAATGAGCAGTTCTTC
CDR3: CASSFRGGGPSTPYNEQFF
V: TRBV7-3
J: TRBJ2-1
D: .
size: .

DNA: TGTGCCAGCAGACCCGAGGTCACCGGGGAGCTGTTTTTT
CDR3: CASRPEVTGELFF
V: TRBV2
J: TRBJ2-2
D: .
size: .